What follows describes a single T cell receptor beta chain. Then a second PCR, running about 6 to 12 cycles, was carried out with a sample-barcoded 5' primer and a J-beta primer mix. TCRdb called the 5' RACE reads again in MiXCR, with one record for every CDR3 protein. This table holds hundreds of thousands of distinct CDR3 sequences, roughly 48% found once. The CDR3 contains 14 residues. Trimming left V 1 base short and J 2 bases short, with 8 bases between. Germline CDR1 reads SGHTA; CDR2 reads FQGNSA. This record comes from a study of blood T cells in healthy people across ages. The TCR sequence derives from a man aged 80 or over in good health. The specimen was blood. The chain is built from TRBV7-2 and TRBJ1-2; D uncertain. CDR3 in DNA: TGTGCCAGCAGCTTAGGGAGGCAGAACTATGGCTACACCTTC. It yields the protein CASSLGRQNYGYTF.